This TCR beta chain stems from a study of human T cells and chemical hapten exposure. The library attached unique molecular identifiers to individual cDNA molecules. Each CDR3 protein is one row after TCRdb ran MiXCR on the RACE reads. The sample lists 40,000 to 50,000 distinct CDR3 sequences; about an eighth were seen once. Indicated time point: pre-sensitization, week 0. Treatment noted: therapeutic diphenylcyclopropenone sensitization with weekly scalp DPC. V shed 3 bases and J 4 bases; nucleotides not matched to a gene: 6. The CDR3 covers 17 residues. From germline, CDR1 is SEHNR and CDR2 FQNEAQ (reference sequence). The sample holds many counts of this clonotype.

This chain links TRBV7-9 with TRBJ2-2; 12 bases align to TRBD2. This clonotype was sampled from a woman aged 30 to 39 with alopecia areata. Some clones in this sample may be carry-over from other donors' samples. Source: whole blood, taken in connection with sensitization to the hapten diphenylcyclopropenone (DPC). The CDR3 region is CASSFLAGGPSTGELFF. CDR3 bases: TGTGCCAGCAGCTTTCTAGCGGGAGGGCCGAGCACCGGGGAGCTGTTTTTT.